This T cell receptor (beta chain) was profiled in a study of blood T cell repertoires in COVID-19. Data came from immunoSEQ multiplex PCR; TCRdb stores just in-frame clones and leaves some out. The sample lists 110,000 to 150,000 clones; about 80% were seen once. This clone was seen just once. Germline V CDR1 and CDR2: KGHSH, LQKENI. With 4 bases clipped from V and 4 bases from J, the junction kept 9 bases outside the gene matches. The CDR3 has 18 residues. What was sequenced was peripheral blood. The sequence derives from a man between 65 and 80 years old who had recovered from COVID-19. The chain recombines TRBV18 with TRBJ2-5; 16 bases align to TRBD2. The CDR3 sequence is CASSLGTSGRARGETQYF. CDR3 in DNA: TGTGCCAGCTCACTCGGGACTAGCGGGAGGGCGAGAGGAGAGACCCAGTACTTC.